Each of the 11 T cell receptor beta chains below was sequenced from the same sample in a study of T cell responses to AZD1222 COVID-19 vaccine. Assay: immunoSEQ multiplex PCR; the TCRdb copy retains only in-frame clones and omits some. This sample has 100,000 or so clones, with around 90% found just once. The sample was peripheral blood, taken 28 days after the second AZD1222 dose. The receptors were sampled from an adult who received the AZD1222 COVID-19 vaccine.

The chain uses TRBV15 and TRBJ1-2; TRBD1 might be the D (5 bases). The V gene's germline CDR1 is LNHNV and CDR2 YYDKDF (reference sequence). The CDR3 has 13 amino acids. V lost 3 bases to trimming and J lost 4 bases, with 9 bases between them. CDR3 coding DNA: TGTGCCACCAGCAGGGGGCACGTCTATGGCTACACCTTC. Its protein product is CATSRGHVYGYTF. Looking up the rest from reference TRBV15 and TRBJ1-2 gives the full variable domain: DAMVIQNPRYQVTQFGKPVTLSCSQTLNHNVMYWYQQKSSQAPKLLFHYYDKDFNNEADTPDNFQSRRPNTSFCFLDIRSPGLGDTAMYLCATSRGHVYGYTFGSGTRLTVV.

The CDR3 loop reads CASSLGTEPSNYGYTF. The CDR3 coding sequence is TGTGCCAGCAGCCTTGGGACAGAACCTTCTAACTATGGCTACACCTTC. The chain uses TRBV11-2 and TRBJ1-2; TRBD1 matches 7 bases. Germline V gene lookup returns CDR1 SGHAT and CDR2 FQNNGV. The CDR3 length is 16 residues. Trimming took 5 bases from V and 0 from J; bases not matched to a gene: 9. The full variable domain, in which reference TRBV11-2 and TRBJ1-2 provide the parts outside the CDR3, is EAGVAQSPRYKIIEKRQSVAFWCNPISGHATLYWYQQILGQGPKLLIQFQNNGVVDDSQLPKDRFSAERLKGVDSTLKIQPAKLEDSAVYLCASSLGTEPSNYGYTFGSGTRLTVV.

The V call is TRBV18, the J call TRBJ2-7; 9 bases match TRBD1. The germline gives CDR1 KGHSH, CDR2 LQKENI. CDR3 length equals 14 residues. J gave up 0 bases and V 3 bases, and 0 bases lay outside the gene matches. The CDR3 DNA sequence: TGTGCCAGCTCACCGGGACAGGGCTCCTACGAGCAGTACTTC. Amino acid sequence: CASSPGQGSYEQYF.

This clone occurred once. The chain couples TRBV2 to TRBJ1-6; a possible D gene is TRBD1 (5 bases). The CDR3 totals 15 residues. V lost 7 bases and J lost 0, with 10 bases in between. Germline values: CDR1 SNHLY, CDR2 FYNNEI. For the CDR3, the DNA is TGTGCCAGCACCGGGGGGACCTCCTATAATTCACCCCTCCACTTT. Translating it yields CASTGGTSYNSPLHF.

The V gene is TRBV29-1, the J gene TRBJ2-3, with D unresolved. This CDR3 is built from 12 residues. Per germline, CDR1 SQVTM and CDR2 ANQGSEA. V was trimmed by 2 bases and J by 3 bases, leaving 6 bases between them. The CDR3 loop is CSVELGTDTQYF. DNA of the CDR3: TGCAGCGTTGAATTGGGAACAGATACGCAGTATTTT.

The chain joins TRBV4-3 to TRBJ1-2, with TRBD1 as a possible D gene (6 bases). The V end was cut by 1 base, the J end by 8 bases, with 23 bases between. The CDR3 totals 17 residues. The V gene's germline CDR1 is LGHNA and CDR2 YSLEER. The CDR3 protein is CASSQVQGWVGEEGYTF. The CDR3 bases are TGCGCCAGCAGCCAAGTACAGGGATGGGTGGGAGAGGAAGGCTACACCTTC.

In its sample, this clone was seen a few times. This chain joins TRBV6-2 or TRBV6-3 and TRBJ2-1; D gene uncertain. This CDR3 region has 11 residues. Germline values: CDR1 MNHEY, CDR2 SVGEGT. Trimming took off 6 bases at V and 3 bases at J, with 3 bases between the two ends. This chain's CDR3 is CASSLYNEQFF. DNA for the CDR3: TGTGCCAGCAGCCTCTACAATGAGCAGTTCTTC.

This rearrangement joins TRBV7-9 to TRBJ2-5; 8 bases are shared with TRBD1. The junction had 5 bases not matched to a gene; V was cut back by 3 bases and J by 5 bases. Germline V lookup: CDR1 SEHNR, CDR2 FQNEAQ (reference sequence). The CDR3 consists of 14 residues. CDR3 DNA: TGTGCCAGCAGCTTGACAGGGGCCCTGGAGACCCAGTACTTC. This sequence encodes CASSLTGALETQYF.

V gene TRBV15 combines with J gene TRBJ2-1, with a tentative D call TRBD2 (6 bases). Germline lookup yields CDR1 LNHNV and CDR2 YYDKDF (reference sequence). Trimming removed 5 bases at V and 4 bases at J, with 18 bases between. The CDR3 has 16 amino acids. CDR3 bases: TGTGCCACCAGCTACCCCGCGGGGCCCTCTTACAATGAGCAGTTCTTC. It is translated as CATSYPAGPSYNEQFF.

The chain is built from TRBV30 and TRBJ1-1; D unresolved. The CDR3 contains 14 residues. Germline V lookup: CDR1 GTSNPN, CDR2 SVGIG (reference sequence). Trimming pared 4 bases from V and 1 base from J, leaving 13 bases between. CDR3 coding DNA: TGTGCCTGGACCGCGGGGATGGCGAACACTGAAGCTTTCTTT. It yields the protein CAWTAGMANTEAFF.

This clone was seen once. The gene calls are TRBV6-5 and TRBJ2-7; 8 bases align to TRBD1. In germline, CDR1 is MNHEY, CDR2 SVGAGI. V dropped 2 bases and J dropped 5; count of bases not matched to a gene: 5. This CDR3 region has 14 residues. The CDR3 sequence: CASSYAGRGHEQYF. CDR3 in DNA: TGTGCCAGCAGTTACGCGGGCAGGGGGCACGAGCAGTACTTC.